The 11 T cell receptor beta chains below come from one sample, sequenced in a study of CD8 T cells in ankylosing spondylitis (dated by TCRdb to about 2017). Receptor libraries were prepared by 5' RACE. Reads for this sample came from an Illumina HiSeq 2500. TCRdb reanalyzed the raw reads on its own, using fastp at Q25 for trimming and MiXCR for clone calling, and kept in-frame beta chains. Records with the same CDR3 protein are collapsed into one entry carrying the most frequent genes and DNA. This sample is represented by about 130,000 distinct CDR3 sequences; approximately 6.8% of them were singletons. 9% to 15% of the sample comes from the top ten. The sequenced sample consisted of blood, either unsorted or a sorted T cell fraction (not recorded which). The receptor source for this set is a male donor with ankylosing spondylitis or in good health (not recorded which).

This clonotype showed up many times. The chain has TRBV6-1 and TRBJ2-7; TRBD1 aligns across 7 bases. Losses at the gene ends were 4 bases for V and 1 base for J; bases not matched to a gene: 4. CDR3 length: 14 residues. Germline V gene lookup returns CDR1 MNHNS and CDR2 SASEGT. The CDR3 DNA follows: TGTGCCAGCAGTGGACAGGGTATGTCCTACGAGCAGTACTTC. Translating gives CASSGQGMSYEQYF.

In this sample, this clonotype turned up many times. V and J are TRBV20-1 and TRBJ2-5, with D possibly called TRBD1 or TRBD2 (6 bases each). Trimming cost V 7 bases and J 2 bases, with 11 bases left between them. The germline CDR1 and CDR2 sequences are DFQATT and SNEGSKA (reference sequence). The CDR3 totals 12 residues. CDR3 coding DNA: TGCAGTGTCCGGGGGCCTCAAGAGACCCAGTACTTC. Its translation is CSVRGPQETQYF.

This clonotype has ten or more counts. V and J are TRBV6-1 and TRBJ1-4; TRBD1 agrees at 9 bases. V lost 6 bases, J lost 4 bases, and 6 bases stayed unmatched. The germline CDR1 and CDR2 sequences are MNHNS and SASEGT. The CDR3 spans 15 residues. The CDR3 nucleotides read TGTGCCAGCAGGAAACAGGGGGCCCTTAATGAAAAACTGTTTTTT. Its protein is CASRKQGALNEKLFF.

This clonotype has at least ten counts. This rearrangement joins TRBV5-1 to TRBJ1-6; D is possibly TRBD1 (5 bases). Germline CDR1 reads SGHRS; CDR2 reads YFSETQ. The ends were cut back, 1 base at V and 10 bases at J, with 18 bases in the middle. The CDR3 consists of 16 residues. Here the CDR3 reads CASSLLDTGQGSPLHF. CDR3 bases: TGCGCCAGCAGCTTGCTTGACACGGGTCAGGGATCACCCCTCCACTTT.

This clonotype came up many times. V and J are TRBV3-1 and TRBJ2-1; the D gene is possibly TRBD2 (6 bases). The V gene lost 4 bases and the J gene lost 2 bases, with 12 bases spanning the gap. This CDR3 has 15 amino acids. CDR1 and CDR2 from the germline V gene are LGHDT and YNNKEL (reference sequence). CDR3 nucleotides: TGTGCCAGCAGCCTAGAGGGACTTGCCTACAATGAGCAGTTCTTC. It is translated as CASSLEGLAYNEQFF.

This clonotype came up many times. The chain recombines TRBV15 with TRBJ2-3; TRBD2 matches 14 bases. The CDR3 sequence is 16 residues long. Germline V gives CDR1 LNHNV, CDR2 YYDKDF (reference sequence). The J segment lost 4 bases and the V segment lost 3 bases, leaving 3 bases of the junction unmatched. CDR3 in DNA: TGTGCCACCAGCAGCGGACTAGCGGGGGGATCAGATACGCAGTATTTT. This encodes CATSSGLAGGSDTQYF. Full variable domain (missing parts from reference TRBV15 and TRBJ2-3): DAMVIQNPRYQVTQFGKPVTLSCSQTLNHNVMYWYQQKSSQAPKLLFHYYDKDFNNEADTPDNFQSRRPNTSFCFLDIRSPGLGDTAMYLCATSSGLAGGSDTQYFGPGTRLTVL.

This clonotype was recorded many times. The V call is TRBV9, the J call TRBJ2-2, with D maybe TRBD2 (7 bases). The CDR3 runs to 18 residues. The V gene's germline CDR1 is SGDLS and CDR2 YYNGEE. Between the trimmed V and J ends, which lost 1 base and 4 bases, there was a span of 20 bases. The CDR3 here is CASSVTSRGRAGTGELFF. In DNA, the CDR3 is TGTGCCAGCAGCGTAACGTCTAGGGGGAGGGCCGGCACCGGGGAGCTGTTTTTT.

In this sample, this clonotype turned up many times. V and J are TRBV11-1 and TRBJ2-1; 7 bases are a match to TRBD2. Germline CDR1 reads SGHAT; CDR2 reads FQDESV (reference sequence). V was pared by 5 bases and J by 12 bases, with 4 bases of the junction left unmatched. The CDR3 has 11 residues. The CDR3: CASSPGGRQFF. CDR3 nucleotides: TGTGCCAGCAGCCCAGGCGGGAGGCAGTTCTTC.

There are many counts of this clonotype. The chain carries TRBV29-1 and TRBJ1-2, with D unclear. The V gene lost 6 bases and the J gene lost 3 bases, with 17 bases spanning the gap. CDR3 length: 14 residues. CDR1 is SQVTM and CDR2 is ANQGSEA in the germline V gene. The CDR3: CSVSPEQIHYGYTF. The CDR3 bases are TGCAGCGTCTCACCTGAACAGATTCACTATGGCTACACCTTC.

This clonotype was detected ten times or more. V usage is TRBV29-1 and J usage is TRBJ1-1; TRBD1 matches at 9 bases. The junction had 16 bases not matched to a gene; V was cut back by 4 bases and J by 4 bases. The CDR3 spans 17 residues. Per the germline V gene, CDR1 is SQVTM and CDR2 is ANQGSEA. The CDR3 loop reads CSVGITQGADMGTEAFF. DNA of the CDR3: TGCAGCGTTGGGATTACACAGGGGGCGGATATGGGCACTGAAGCTTTCTTT.

The CDR3 DNA is TGTGCCTGGAGTGCACAAGACAGGGGGGCCCAGCATTTT. This encodes CAWSAQDRGAQHF. The chain links TRBV30 to TRBJ1-5; 9 nucleotides align to TRBD1. This CDR3 has 13 amino acids. Germline CDR1 and CDR2: GTSNPN and SVGIG (reference sequence). Trimming removed 1 base from V and 11 bases from J; junction bases left unmatched: 6.